These T cell receptor beta chains were read from a single sample in a study of T cells after yellow fever vaccination. TCRdb itself ran the 5' RACE reads through MiXCR, one entry per CDR3 protein. The data contain 130,000 or so distinct CDR3 sequences, 13% to 15% of them singletons. Sequenced here: CD8+ T cells sorted from PBMCs, sampled 5 days after the yellow fever booster vaccination. Receptor source: a man between 18 and 35 years old who received the YFV17D yellow fever vaccine. CDR3s include the opening cysteine and the closing phenylalanine or tryptophan. Fields, in order: D gene, J gene, clone size, V gene, CDR3 DNA, CDR3 protein. A D gene is named only where the DNA matches it firmly. Clone size is given for some rows only: seen once, a few or many times, or a class if the clone is expanded.

>TRBD2|TRBJ2-1|-|TRBV7-3
TGTGCCAGCAGCACGGGACTAGCGGCGGCCTACAATGAGCAGTTCTTC
CASSTGLAAAYNEQFF
>TRBD2|TRBJ2-3|few|TRBV7-6
TGTGCCAGCAGTCCGGGACTAGCGGGAGATAGCACAGATACGCAGTATTTT
CASSPGLAGDSTDTQYF
>-|TRBJ1-6|-|TRBV4-2
TGTGCCAGCAGCCAAGTAGGTCTTGGTTCAAGCTCCTATAATTCACCCCTCCACTTT
CASSQVGLGSSSYNSPLHF
>-|TRBJ2-5|-|TRBV3-1
TGTGCCAGCAGCCCCGGTGGGCTAGCGAGGGTCCAAGAGACCCAGTACTTC
CASSPGGLARVQETQYF
>TRBD1|TRBJ1-1|few|TRBV4-3
TGCGCCAGCAGCCCCCAGGGGGGGAACACTGAAGCTTTCTTT
CASSPQGGNTEAFF
>TRBD1|TRBJ1-4|-|TRBV27
TGTGCCAGCAGTTGGACAGGAGGGAATGAAAAACTGTTTTTT
CASSWTGGNEKLFF
>-|TRBJ1-2|few|TRBV10-3
TGTGCCACCGGCGGGTGGCAGCTAGGCAGGGGTGGCTACACCTTC
CATGGWQLGRGGYTF
>-|TRBJ2-1|many|TRBV5-1
TGCGCCAGCAGCTCGCGACAGGTGGGTTCGTACTACAATGAGCAGTTCTTC
CASSSRQVGSYYNEQFF
>-|TRBJ1-5|few|TRBV5-1
TGCGCCAGCAGTGGGGCACAGAGTAGCAATCAGCCCCAGCATTTT
CASSGAQSSNQPQHF
>-|TRBJ2-7|few|TRBV6-5
TGTGCCAGCAGCCTGGCAGGGTTCGAGCAGTACTTC
CASSLAGFEQYF
>TRBD1|TRBJ2-7|-|TRBV5-1
TGCGCCAGCAGCCCGCGGGACAGGGGAACGTACGAGCAGTACTTC
CASSPRDRGTYEQYF
>TRBD1|TRBJ1-1|-|TRBV5-1
TGCGCCAGCAGCAGGACCCAGGGGGCCGCCACTGAAGCTTTCTTT
CASSRTQGAATEAFF
>-|TRBJ2-5|few|TRBV5-8
TGTGCCAGCAGCTTGATATCGACAGGAGAGACCCAGTACTTC
CASSLISTGETQYF
>-|TRBJ2-1|-|TRBV27
TGTGCCAGCAGTCTGTCCGGGACTTCATTATACAATGAGCAGTTCTTC
CASSLSGTSLYNEQFF
>-|TRBJ2-1|-|TRBV4-1
TGCGCCAGCAGCCAAGCCGAAGGGTTTGAGCAGTTCTTC
CASSQAEGFEQFF
>-|TRBJ1-2|few|TRBV4-1
TGCGCCAGCAGCCAAGTCCCAGGGTCTAACTATGGCTACACCTTC
CASSQVPGSNYGYTF
>-|TRBJ1-6|-|TRBV27
TGTGCCAGCACTTTCGGGGGGGCGGGTAATTCACCCCTCCACTTT
CASTFGGAGNSPLHF
>-|TRBJ2-5|few|TRBV4-1
TGCGCCAGCAGCCAAGGGTGGGGGCAAGAGACCCAGTACTTC
CASSQGWGQETQYF
>TRBD1|TRBJ2-7|-|TRBV27
TGTGCCAGCAGGGGAACAGGGGTGCGGGAGCAGTACTTC
CASRGTGVREQYF
>TRBD1|TRBJ2-7|few|TRBV7-9
TGTGCCAGCGCAGGGGGAATTGAGCAGTACTTC
CASAGGIEQYF
>-|TRBJ1-5|few|TRBV4-3
TGCGCCAGCAGCCAAGTACAGGGAAACAATCAGCCCCAGCATTTT
CASSQVQGNNQPQHF
>TRBD1|TRBJ2-7|many|TRBV4-3
TGCGCCAGCAGCCAAGATGTAGGGACAGGGGGTTCGGGGCAGTACTTC
CASSQDVGTGGSGQYF
>-|TRBJ2-3|-|TRBV7-9
TGTGCCAGCAGCTTAGGCAGGGGCACAGATACGCAGTATTTT
CASSLGRGTDTQYF
>TRBD1|TRBJ2-2|-|TRBV29-1
TGCAGCGTTGTATCCCCGGGACAGGGTAACACCGGGGAGCTGTTTTTT
CSVVSPGQGNTGELFF
>TRBD2|TRBJ2-1|many|TRBV4-2
TGTGCCAGCAGCCAAGGAGCGGGGGGGCAGGTGGGTGAGCAGTTCTTC
CASSQGAGGQVGEQFF
>-|TRBJ2-7|few|TRBV27
TGTGCCAGCAGTTCCCCCCCAATCGGCGAGCAGTACTTC
CASSSPPIGEQYF
>-|TRBJ2-7|few|TRBV5-5
TGTGCCAGCAGCTTGGCGAATACCGTCTACGAGCAGTACTTC
CASSLANTVYEQYF
>-|TRBJ2-7|-|TRBV4-1
TGCGCCAGCAGCCAAGGACAGGAACAGTACTTC
CASSQGQEQYF
>-|TRBJ2-7|-|TRBV7-2
TGTGCCAGCTCCTGGTTAGTTTGGTCCTACGAGCAGTACTTC
CASSWLVWSYEQYF
>-|TRBJ1-3|few|TRBV6-5
TGTGCCAGCAGTTCGGAACACACCATATATTTT
CASSSEHTIYF
>TRBD1|TRBJ1-2|-|TRBV13
TGTGCCAGCAGGCCAGGGGGGACAGGCTCTGGCTACACCTTC
CASRPGGTGSGYTF